This T cell receptor beta chain appears in the sequencing data of a study of cytomegalovirus exposure and HLA in healthy donors. Regarding the study as a whole: A prior analysis recorded that most TCR beta V segments were productive about 90% or about 30% of the time. HLA allele associations emerged for around 16,000 TCR beta sequences in a later analysis, at 0.05 false discovery rate. DRB1 had the most TCR associations and HLA-C the fewest, a later analysis found, with rates varying by HLA locus.

Germline V gene sequence: CDR1 SEHNR, CDR2 FQNEAQ (reference sequence). With 5 bases removed from V and 6 bases from J, the gap between germline ends came to 13 bases. CDR3 size: 13 residues. PCR used 60 Vbeta primers and 13 Jbeta primers. Method: immunoSEQ multiplex PCR; TCRdb's copy keeps in-frame clones and lacks some. The record lists over 100,000 clones, of which the ten most abundant hold 6.5% to 7%. Regarding this clone: Its antigen is still unknown.

This clonotype originated in a man aged 35-49 years in good health and CMV-seropositive. This rearrangement joins TRBV7-9 to TRBJ1-1; D is undetermined. Source material: PBMCs. The chain's CDR3 is CASSPEVFSEAFF. The CDR3 DNA reads as TGTGCCAGCAGCCCAGAGGTGTTCTCTGAAGCTTTCTTT.